This passage covers 17 T cell receptor beta chains from one sample sequenced in a study of vaccination effects on CD4 cells after COVID-19. These TCRs are of unknown antigen specificity. The repertoire was sequenced with immunoSEQ multiplex PCR; TCRdb's copy has only in-frame clones and lacks some. The repertoire holds about 54,000 clones, with 70% as singletons. Sequencing in the ViraFEST assay came after antigen-specific CD4+ T cells had been expanded with viral peptide pools, which were used to stimulate PBMC. Scientists isolated CD4+ T cells after a roughly 10-day culture period ended. All vaccine recipients tested negative for nucleocapsid antibodies and had never contracted SARS-CoV-2 infection. Sequences were derived from CD4+ T cells from PBMCs cultured with SARS-CoV-2 spike peptides, sampled before COVID-19 vaccination. Source of these receptors: a human donor who received a COVID-19 vaccine.

This rearrangement joins TRBV19 to TRBJ1-6; D perhaps matches TRBD1 (6 bases). V was trimmed by 3 bases and J by 11 bases, leaving 29 bases between them. CDR1 and CDR2 from the germline V gene are LNHDA and SQIVND (reference sequence). CDR3 length: 19 residues. The CDR3 DNA reads TGTGCCAGTAGTATTTGGGGGGCGCAGGAAAGGCTCAAGCAGGCACCCCTCCACTTT. Protein: CASSIWGAQERLKQAPLHF.

The genes are TRBV2 and TRBJ1-2; 9 positions match TRBD1. The V and J ends lost 6 bases and 8 bases, in that order; junction bases with no gene match: 10. The CDR3 consists of 14 residues. Germline CDR1 is SNHLY and CDR2 is FYNNEI. This CDR3 reads CASRRTGVIEGYTF. For the CDR3, the DNA is TGTGCCAGCAGAAGGACAGGGGTCATCGAGGGCTACACCTTC.

J is TRBJ1-1 and V is TRBV5-4, with a weak D call TRBD1 (5 bases). The CDR3 totals 13 residues. Germline lookup yields CDR1 SGHNT and CDR2 YYREEE (reference sequence). The germline V and J ends were trimmed by 4 bases and 1 base, with 8 bases remaining between them. The CDR3 nucleotides read TGTGCCAGCAGCCTAGACAGGAACACTGAAGCTTTCTTT. Protein: CASSLDRNTEAFF.

The CDR3 here is CASSARTGYGYTF. Here the CDR3 DNA reads TGTGCCAGCAGCGCCCGGACGGGCTATGGCTACACCTTC. This chain uses TRBV9 with TRBJ1-2; D is unresolved. The CDR3 has 13 residues. Germline V lookup: CDR1 SGDLS, CDR2 YYNGEE. The V and J ends lost 3 bases and 4 bases respectively, with 10 bases between them.

In its sample, this clone was seen a few times. The chain joins TRBV6-1 to TRBJ2-3; D might be TRBD1 or TRBD2, each matching 7 bases. The V end was cut by 3 bases, the J end by 3 bases, with 13 bases between. CDR3 length: 15 residues. Germline V lookup: CDR1 MNHNS, CDR2 SASEGT. CDR3 bases: TGTGCCAGCAGTGAGCGACAGGGAGGGACAGATACGCAGTATTTT. It codes for CASSERQGGTDTQYF.

The V call is TRBV5-4, the J call TRBJ2-7, with TRBD1 as a possible D gene (6 bases). CDR1 is SGHNT, CDR2 YYREEE, per germline (reference sequence). V dropped 4 bases and J dropped 0 bases, with 11 bases sitting between them. The CDR3 has 14 amino acids. CDR3 nucleotides: TGTGCCAGCAGCCCACAGGGATCCTCCTACGAGCAGTACTTC. Protein sequence: CASSPQGSSYEQYF.

In its sample, this clone was seen once. The rearrangement uses TRBV19 and TRBJ1-5, with a tentative D call TRBD1 (5 bases). This CDR3 has 18 residues. CDR1 LNHDA and CDR2 SQIVND come from the germline V gene (reference sequence). V was cut by 3 bases and J by 4 bases, with 22 bases left in between. The CDR3 spells CASSIGLWGESLNQPQHF. DNA of the CDR3: TGTGCCAGTAGTATTGGGCTTTGGGGGGAGTCCTTAAATCAGCCCCAGCATTTT.

This clone was counted a single time. V gene TRBV10-3 combines with J gene TRBJ2-1; 11 bases fit TRBD2. With V trimmed by 6 bases and J by 3 bases, 7 bases remained unmatched. Germline values: CDR1 ENHRY, CDR2 SYGVKD. This CDR3 region has 16 residues. This CDR3 reads CAIRTTGTSGYNEQFF. The CDR3 nucleotides read TGTGCCATCAGAACCACCGGGACTAGCGGCTACAATGAGCAGTTCTTC.

The genes are TRBV28 and TRBJ2-7, with a weak D call TRBD1 (5 bases). This CDR3 contains 16 residues. Germline loops: CDR1 MDHEN, CDR2 SYDVKM. V gave up 4 bases and J gave up 0 bases, with 16 bases separating them. CDR3 DNA sequence: TGTGCCAGCAGTTCCCCCCAGGGCTTTAGCTCCTACGAGCAGTACTTC. Protein sequence: CASSSPQGFSSYEQYF.

This sequence joins TRBV2 and TRBJ2-3; D gene ambiguous. The germline CDR1 and CDR2 sequences are SNHLY and FYNNEI. The CDR3 contains 15 residues. The V end was cut by 5 bases, the J end by 0 bases, with 12 bases between. The CDR3 loop reads CASSLERASTDTQYF. The DNA of the CDR3 is TGTGCCAGCAGTTTGGAGCGTGCTAGCACAGATACGCAGTATTTT.

The chain employs TRBV11-3 and TRBJ2-3; D tentatively reads TRBD1 or TRBD2 (5 bases each). Germline CDR1 and CDR2: SGHNT and YENEEA. The V end was cut by 1 base, the J end by 0 bases, with 11 bases between. This CDR3 has 16 residues. The CDR3 DNA reads TGTGCCAGCAGCTTAGGGGGGACCAGTAGCACAGATACGCAGTATTTT. The encoded protein is CASSLGGTSSTDTQYF. The complete variable domain, with remaining parts taken from reference TRBV11-3 and TRBJ2-3, reads EAGVVQSPRYKIIEKKQPVAFWCNPISGHNTLYWYLQNLGQGPELLIRYENEEAVDDSQLPKDRFSAERLKGVDSTLKIQPAELGDSAVYLCASSLGGTSSTDTQYFGPGTRLTVL.

This chain links TRBV6-5 with TRBJ1-3; a weak D match, TRBD1 (5 bases). Trimming removed 5 bases from V and 3 bases from J, with 14 bases in between. The CDR3 is 15 amino acids. Per germline, CDR1 MNHEY and CDR2 SVGAGI. The CDR3 loop is CASSPGFLGGNTIYF. Here the CDR3 DNA reads TGTGCCAGCAGTCCAGGGTTCCTCGGTGGAAACACCATATATTTT.

The chain carries TRBV3-1 (or the pseudogene TRBV3-2) and TRBJ2-1; either TRBD1 or TRBD2 may supply D (7 bases each). The germline V gene has CDR1 LGHDT and CDR2 YNNKEL (reference sequence). V was clipped by 8 bases and J by 4 bases, with 21 bases between them. The length of the CDR3 is 16 residues. DNA of the CDR3: TGTGCCAGCCGTCAGGGGGGGGTAGGGGGTTACAATGAGCAGTTCTTC. This codes for CASRQGGVGGYNEQFF.

The chain couples TRBV5-6 to TRBJ1-6, with D unclear. The germline V gene has CDR1 SGHDT and CDR2 YYEEEE. The CDR3 covers 17 residues. V gave up 1 base and J gave up 3 bases, with 14 bases separating them. The CDR3 DNA is TGTGCCAGCAGCTTGAAGCAAGACGCCTTCTATAATTCACCCCTCCACTTT. The encoded protein is CASSLKQDAFYNSPLHF.

This clone has only one observation. The chain is built from TRBV18 and TRBJ1-1; maybe TRBD1 (5 bases). V was shortened by 3 bases and J by 2 bases, with 7 bases between the two germline ends. This CDR3 contains 13 residues. Germline V gene sequence: CDR1 KGHSH, CDR2 LQKENI. The DNA of the CDR3 is TGTGCCAGCTCACCCAGGACAAACACTGAAGCTTTCTTT. It specifies CASSPRTNTEAFF.

This clone was counted a few times. J is TRBJ2-1 and V is TRBV11-2; TRBD2 is a possible D gene (6 bases). Trimming shortened V by 4 bases and J by 12 bases, and 22 bases separated the two germline ends. This CDR3 comprises 15 residues. Germline V CDR1 and CDR2: SGHAT, FQNNGV. The CDR3 reads CASSSLAMHPRGQFF. The CDR3 region has the DNA TGTGCCAGCAGCTCCCTAGCGATGCACCCACGGGGGCAGTTCTTC.

The chain is built from TRBV19 and TRBJ2-4; D perhaps matches TRBD2 (5 bases). Trimming shortened V by 3 bases and J by 0 bases, and 12 bases separated the two germline ends. This CDR3 has 16 amino acids. Per the germline V gene, CDR1 is LNHDA and CDR2 is SQIVND (reference sequence). CDR3 coding DNA: TGTGCCAGTAGTATCCCAGGAGGCCTAGCCAAAAACATTCAGTACTTC. Its protein product is CASSIPGGLAKNIQYF.